This is a list of T cell receptor beta chains from one sample in a study of cytotoxic CD8 clonotypes in ibrutinib-treated CLL. TCRdb keeps only in-frame clones here, not all; method: immunoSEQ multiplex PCR. The repertoire holds tens of thousands of clones, with just over 65% as singletons. Specimen: PBMCs, collected after 24 months of ibrutinib treatment. The receptors were sampled from a human donor with chronic lymphocytic leukemia. The CDR3 runs from the conserved cysteine through the conserved F or W. A D gene is named only where the DNA matches it firmly. Some rows mark clone size as missing; the rest say once, few, many or name a class of expanded clone.

d_gene: TRBD2; j_gene: TRBJ2-2; abundance: -; v_gene: TRBV6-1; CDR3nt: TGTGCCAGCAGTACACTAGCGGGAGTTGGCGGGGAGCTGTTTTTT; CDR3aa: CASSTLAGVGGELFF
d_gene: -; j_gene: TRBJ2-3; abundance: -; v_gene: TRBV9; CDR3nt: TGTGCCAGCAGCGTAGGGGGGGCCCCCACAGATACGCAGTATTTT; CDR3aa: CASSVGGAPTDTQYF
d_gene: TRBD2; j_gene: TRBJ2-2; abundance: -; v_gene: TRBV7-2; CDR3nt: TGTGCCAGCAGCTTAATGGACCCTAGCCGGGGGGGTAACACCGGGGAGCTGTTTTTT; CDR3aa: CASSLMDPSRGGNTGELFF
d_gene: -; j_gene: TRBJ2-2; abundance: -; v_gene: TRBV7-3; CDR3nt: TGTGCCAGCAGTTGGGGCGGGACGAACACCGGGGAGCTGTTTTTT; CDR3aa: CASSWGGTNTGELFF
d_gene: TRBD1; j_gene: TRBJ2-7; abundance: -; v_gene: TRBV29-1; CDR3nt: TGCAGCGCAGCAAGGGGGACAGCGAAATACGAGCAGTACTTC; CDR3aa: CSAARGTAKYEQYF
d_gene: -; j_gene: TRBJ2-6; abundance: few; v_gene: TRBV5-1; CDR3nt: TGCGCCAGCAGCTTGGGTGATGGGGCCAACGTCCTGACTTTC; CDR3aa: CASSLGDGANVLTF
d_gene: TRBD1; j_gene: TRBJ1-6; abundance: -; v_gene: TRBV18; CDR3nt: TGTGCCAGCTCCCCACCGACAGGGAACTCACCCCTCCACTTT; CDR3aa: CASSPPTGNSPLHF
d_gene: TRBD2; j_gene: TRBJ2-3; abundance: -; v_gene: TRBV5-1; CDR3nt: TGCGCCAGCAGCAGGACTAGCGTAAGCACAGATACGCAGTATTTT; CDR3aa: CASSRTSVSTDTQYF
d_gene: -; j_gene: TRBJ2-1; abundance: -; v_gene: TRBV2; CDR3nt: TGTGCCAGCAGAGCCAACAGGGATGAGCAGTTCTTC; CDR3aa: CASRANRDEQFF
d_gene: TRBD1; j_gene: TRBJ1-1; abundance: few; v_gene: TRBV6-1; CDR3nt: TGTGCCAGCAGCGCGGGACAGGGGTTCACTGAAGCTTTCTTT; CDR3aa: CASSAGQGFTEAFF
d_gene: -; j_gene: TRBJ1-2; abundance: many; v_gene: TRBV5-1; CDR3nt: TGCGCCAGCAGCAATTTAGGAGGGGTTGACGGCTACACCTTC; CDR3aa: CASSNLGGVDGYTF
d_gene: -; j_gene: TRBJ1-1; abundance: -; v_gene: TRBV5-1; CDR3nt: TGCGCCAGCAGCATCACAGGGAACACTGAAGCTTTCTTT; CDR3aa: CASSITGNTEAFF
d_gene: -; j_gene: TRBJ1-6; abundance: -; v_gene: TRBV11-3; CDR3nt: TGTGCCGGGGAATCGAAGGAAAATTCACCCCTCCACTTT; CDR3aa: CAGESKENSPLHF
d_gene: -; j_gene: TRBJ1-2; abundance: -; v_gene: TRBV2; CDR3nt: TGTGCCAGCAGTCCCGGAGACAACTATGGCTACACCTTC; CDR3aa: CASSPGDNYGYTF
d_gene: -; j_gene: TRBJ2-7; abundance: -; v_gene: TRBV28; CDR3nt: TGTGCCAGCAGCCACCCTGGGGGGTTCTACGAGCAGTACTTC; CDR3aa: CASSHPGGFYEQYF
d_gene: -; j_gene: TRBJ2-3; abundance: -; v_gene: TRBV4-1; CDR3nt: TGCGCCAGCAGCCAAGGGTGGGTGAGCACAGATACGCAGTATTTT; CDR3aa: CASSQGWVSTDTQYF
d_gene: -; j_gene: TRBJ2-7; abundance: -; v_gene: TRBV5-1; CDR3nt: TGCGCCAGCAGCTGGAGGCTCCCGGACGAGCAGTACTTC; CDR3aa: CASSWRLPDEQYF
d_gene: -; j_gene: TRBJ1-1; abundance: -; v_gene: TRBV2; CDR3nt: TGTGCCAGCAGTGACTACGGGAACACTGAAGCTTTCTTT; CDR3aa: CASSDYGNTEAFF
d_gene: TRBD2; j_gene: TRBJ2-5; abundance: -; v_gene: TRBV9; CDR3nt: TGTGCCAGCAGCGTAGAGTCTAGCGGGAGGGCCGGAGAGACCCAGTACTTC; CDR3aa: CASSVESSGRAGETQYF
d_gene: TRBD2; j_gene: TRBJ2-3; abundance: -; v_gene: TRBV6-5; CDR3nt: TGTGCCAGCAGACCTCTAGCGGGAGGGGGAGATACGCAGTATTTT; CDR3aa: CASRPLAGGGDTQYF
d_gene: -; j_gene: TRBJ2-1; abundance: once; v_gene: TRBV7-6; CDR3nt: TGTGCCAGCAGCTTAGTGTTACTGGCCAATGAGCAGTTCTTC; CDR3aa: CASSLVLLANEQFF
d_gene: -; j_gene: TRBJ2-7; abundance: -; v_gene: TRBV6-5; CDR3nt: TGTGCCAGCAGGTTTGGGCGGGGGCTGGGAGAGCAGTACTTC; CDR3aa: CASRFGRGLGEQYF
d_gene: TRBD2; j_gene: TRBJ2-5; abundance: -; v_gene: TRBV5-6; CDR3nt: TGTGCCAGCAGCTTGATGGGACTAGCGGGAATAGAACAAGAGACCCAGTACTTC; CDR3aa: CASSLMGLAGIEQETQYF
d_gene: TRBD1; j_gene: TRBJ1-2; abundance: -; v_gene: TRBV5-1; CDR3nt: TGCGCCAGCAGCTTGACATCCGGGACAGGGCACTATGGCTACACCTTC; CDR3aa: CASSLTSGTGHYGYTF
d_gene: -; j_gene: TRBJ2-2; abundance: -; v_gene: TRBV19; CDR3nt: TGTGCCAGTAGTATATCAGGGATTAACACCGGGGAGCTGTTTTTT; CDR3aa: CASSISGINTGELFF
d_gene: -; j_gene: TRBJ2-3; abundance: -; v_gene: TRBV6-1; CDR3nt: TGTGCCGGCCAAGGACCCCCCACAGATACGCAGTATTTT; CDR3aa: CAGQGPPTDTQYF
d_gene: TRBD2; j_gene: TRBJ2-3; abundance: -; v_gene: TRBV30; CDR3nt: TGTGCCTGGAGTCGTCGGGGGGGCACAGATACGCAGTATTTT; CDR3aa: CAWSRRGGTDTQYF
d_gene: TRBD1; j_gene: TRBJ2-3; abundance: -; v_gene: TRBV5-6; CDR3nt: TGTGCCAGCAGCTTGGTTATCACAGGGGGGAGCACAGATACGCAGTATTTT; CDR3aa: CASSLVITGGSTDTQYF
d_gene: -; j_gene: TRBJ1-5; abundance: -; v_gene: TRBV19; CDR3nt: TGTGCCAGCTCAAATAACTATCAGCCCCAGCATTTT; CDR3aa: CASSNNYQPQHF
d_gene: -; j_gene: TRBJ2-5; abundance: -; v_gene: TRBV9; CDR3nt: TGTGCCAGCAGCCCAAGAACTATGGCGGGATCTCGGACCCAGTACTTC; CDR3aa: CASSPRTMAGSRTQYF
d_gene: -; j_gene: TRBJ1-5; abundance: -; v_gene: TRBV28; CDR3nt: TGTGCCGCCCACCCAGGGGTCGGCAATCAGCCCCAGCATTTT; CDR3aa: CAAHPGVGNQPQHF
d_gene: TRBD1; j_gene: TRBJ1-1; abundance: -; v_gene: TRBV19; CDR3nt: TGTGCCAGTAGTAATTGGGACAGGGTGGCAGCTTTCTTT; CDR3aa: CASSNWDRVAAFF
d_gene: -; j_gene: TRBJ1-2; abundance: -; v_gene: TRBV30; CDR3nt: TGTGCCTGGAGTGTGAAGGGGGATGGTGGCTACACCTTC; CDR3aa: CAWSVKGDGGYTF
d_gene: TRBD2; j_gene: TRBJ2-2; abundance: -; v_gene: TRBV27; CDR3nt: TGTGCCAGCAGTTTATGGCTAGCGGGCACCGGGGAGCTGTTTTTT; CDR3aa: CASSLWLAGTGELFF
d_gene: TRBD2; j_gene: TRBJ2-4; abundance: -; v_gene: TRBV25-1; CDR3nt: TGTGCCAGCAGTGATCGACATCTAGCGGGAGGAAACATTCAGTACTTC; CDR3aa: CASSDRHLAGGNIQYF
d_gene: -; j_gene: TRBJ2-1; abundance: -; v_gene: TRBV27; CDR3nt: TGTGCCAGCAGTTTAAAGGGTACCTACAATGAGCAGTTCTTC; CDR3aa: CASSLKGTYNEQFF
d_gene: -; j_gene: TRBJ1-3; abundance: -; v_gene: TRBV5-1; CDR3nt: TGCGCCAGCAGCCTAGGTGGGGCCTCTGGAAACACCATATATTTT; CDR3aa: CASSLGGASGNTIYF
d_gene: TRBD1; j_gene: TRBJ1-1; abundance: few; v_gene: TRBV4-2; CDR3nt: TGTGCCAGCAGCCAAGGGACAGGGATCGGAGCTTTCTTT; CDR3aa: CASSQGTGIGAFF
d_gene: -; j_gene: TRBJ2-2; abundance: -; v_gene: TRBV7-9; CDR3nt: TGTGCCAGCACCCCAGGCAGGGCTGACACCGGGGAGCTGTTTTTT; CDR3aa: CASTPGRADTGELFF
d_gene: -; j_gene: TRBJ2-3; abundance: -; v_gene: TRBV6-6; CDR3nt: TGTGCCAGCAGTCCCCCACGACATTCAGATACGCAGTATTTT; CDR3aa: CASSPPRHSDTQYF
d_gene: -; j_gene: TRBJ2-1; abundance: -; v_gene: TRBV9; CDR3nt: TGTGCCAGCAGCGCCCTCTCCTACAATGAGCAGTTCTTC; CDR3aa: CASSALSYNEQFF
d_gene: TRBD2; j_gene: TRBJ2-3; abundance: -; v_gene: TRBV19; CDR3nt: TGTGCCAGTAGTTTTTCGACAGGGACTAGCGTTCGCACAGATACGCAGTATTTT; CDR3aa: CASSFSTGTSVRTDTQYF
d_gene: -; j_gene: TRBJ2-7; abundance: -; v_gene: TRBV9; CDR3nt: TGTGCCAGCAGCTCAGAGGGACGGAGCCTTATGAAGCAGTACTTC; CDR3aa: CASSSEGRSLMKQYF
d_gene: -; j_gene: TRBJ1-3; abundance: -; v_gene: TRBV5-6; CDR3nt: TGTGCCAGCAGTCTCCGGGTTGGAAACACCATATATTTT; CDR3aa: CASSLRVGNTIYF
d_gene: TRBD2; j_gene: TRBJ2-2; abundance: -; v_gene: TRBV18; CDR3nt: TGTGCCAGCTCACCACGGACTAGCAACACCGGGGAGCTGTTTTTT; CDR3aa: CASSPRTSNTGELFF
d_gene: -; j_gene: TRBJ1-2; abundance: few; v_gene: TRBV27; CDR3nt: TGTGCCAGCAGTTTTGACAGCATGAATGGCTACACCTTC; CDR3aa: CASSFDSMNGYTF
d_gene: -; j_gene: TRBJ2-2; abundance: -; v_gene: TRBV7-9; CDR3nt: TGTGCCAGCAGCTCCCCGAGGGGGGTTCGGACCGGGGAGCTGTTTTTT; CDR3aa: CASSSPRGVRTGELFF
d_gene: -; j_gene: TRBJ1-5; abundance: -; v_gene: TRBV4-1; CDR3nt: TGCGCCAGCAGCCGAAAACCGGGATTGTGGAATCAGCCCCAGCATTTT; CDR3aa: CASSRKPGLWNQPQHF
d_gene: -; j_gene: TRBJ2-3; abundance: -; v_gene: TRBV27; CDR3nt: TGTGCCAGCAGTTCCGTACTTCCTAATACGCAGTATTTT; CDR3aa: CASSSVLPNTQYF
d_gene: TRBD2; j_gene: TRBJ2-5; abundance: -; v_gene: TRBV6-5; CDR3nt: TGTGCCAGCAGCTACGTGCGGGGGGGCACGAAGACCCAGTACTTC; CDR3aa: CASSYVRGGTKTQYF
d_gene: -; j_gene: TRBJ2-7; abundance: -; v_gene: TRBV7-4; CDR3nt: TGTGCCAGCAGCTGGGACACCCCGATGGAGGACGAGCAGTACTTC; CDR3aa: CASSWDTPMEDEQYF
d_gene: TRBD2; j_gene: TRBJ2-5; abundance: many; v_gene: TRBV19; CDR3nt: TGTGCCAGTAGTTTTATACTAGCGAGAAAAGAGACCCAGTACTTC; CDR3aa: CASSFILARKETQYF
d_gene: -; j_gene: TRBJ1-2; abundance: few; v_gene: TRBV28; CDR3nt: TGTGCCAGCAGTCCGACGGGCGGACCCTATGGCTACACCTTC; CDR3aa: CASSPTGGPYGYTF
d_gene: -; j_gene: TRBJ2-7; abundance: few; v_gene: TRBV27; CDR3nt: TGTGCCAGCAGTTTCCGATCCGAGCAGTACTTC; CDR3aa: CASSFRSEQYF
d_gene: -; j_gene: TRBJ2-5; abundance: -; v_gene: TRBV29-1; CDR3nt: TGCAGCACTGACAGGGAGACCCAGTACTTC; CDR3aa: CSTDRETQYF
d_gene: -; j_gene: TRBJ1-5; abundance: -; v_gene: TRBV19; CDR3nt: TGTGCCAGTAGTAATAAGCCCGCCGGGGCGCTTGGTCAGCCCCAGCATTTT; CDR3aa: CASSNKPAGALGQPQHF
d_gene: -; j_gene: TRBJ2-7; abundance: -; v_gene: TRBV2; CDR3nt: TGTGCCAGCATTGATCTACCGCGGGGATTAGGAATCTACGAGCAGTACTTC; CDR3aa: CASIDLPRGLGIYEQYF
d_gene: -; j_gene: TRBJ2-7; abundance: -; v_gene: TRBV7-3; CDR3nt: TGTGCCAGCAGCCTTAAACCAGGCCCCTACGAGCAGTACTTC; CDR3aa: CASSLKPGPYEQYF
d_gene: -; j_gene: TRBJ2-5; abundance: few; v_gene: TRBV4-1; CDR3nt: TGCGCCAGCAGCCACCGGGCCCAAGAGACCCAGTACTTC; CDR3aa: CASSHRAQETQYF